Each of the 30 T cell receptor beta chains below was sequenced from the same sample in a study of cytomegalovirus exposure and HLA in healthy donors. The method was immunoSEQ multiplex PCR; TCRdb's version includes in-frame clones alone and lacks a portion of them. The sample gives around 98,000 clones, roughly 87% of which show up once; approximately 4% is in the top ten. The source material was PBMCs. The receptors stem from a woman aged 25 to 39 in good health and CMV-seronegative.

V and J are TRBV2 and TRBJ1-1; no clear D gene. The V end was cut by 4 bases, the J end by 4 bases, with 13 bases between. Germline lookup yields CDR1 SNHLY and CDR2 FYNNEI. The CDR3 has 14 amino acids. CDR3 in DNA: TGTGCCAGCAGTGGACGGGGTAAGGGCACTGAAGCTTTCTTT. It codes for CASSGRGKGTEAFF.

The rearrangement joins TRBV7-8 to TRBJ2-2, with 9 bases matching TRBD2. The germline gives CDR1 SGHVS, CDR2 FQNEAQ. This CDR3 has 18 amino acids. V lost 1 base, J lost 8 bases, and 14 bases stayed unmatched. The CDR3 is CASSLEVHSGGVRGELFF. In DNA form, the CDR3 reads TGTGCCAGCAGCTTAGAAGTACATAGCGGGGGAGTCAGGGGGGAGCTGTTTTTT. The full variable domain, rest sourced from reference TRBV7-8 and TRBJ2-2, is GAGVSQSPRYKVAKRGQDVALRCDPISGHVSLFWYQQALGQGPEFLTYFQNEAQLDKSGLPSDRFFAERPEGSVSTLKIQRTQQEDSAVYLCASSLEVHSGGVRGELFFGEGSRLTVL.

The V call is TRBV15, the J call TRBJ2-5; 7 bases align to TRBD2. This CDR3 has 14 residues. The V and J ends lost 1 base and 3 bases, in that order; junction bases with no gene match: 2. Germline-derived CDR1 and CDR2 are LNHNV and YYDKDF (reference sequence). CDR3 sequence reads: CATSRGLAEETQYF. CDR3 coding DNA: TGTGCCACCAGCAGAGGGCTAGCGGAAGAGACCCAGTACTTC.

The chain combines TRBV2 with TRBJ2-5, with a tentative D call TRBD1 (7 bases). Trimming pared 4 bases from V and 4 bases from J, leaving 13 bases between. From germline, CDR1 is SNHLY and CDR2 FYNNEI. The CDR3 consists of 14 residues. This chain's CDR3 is CASSAGGLRETQYF. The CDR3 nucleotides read TGTGCCAGCAGTGCAGGGGGACTGAGAGAGACCCAGTACTTC.

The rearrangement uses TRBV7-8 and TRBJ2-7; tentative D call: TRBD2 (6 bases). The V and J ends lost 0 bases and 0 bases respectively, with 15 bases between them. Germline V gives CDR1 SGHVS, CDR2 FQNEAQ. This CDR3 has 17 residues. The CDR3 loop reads CASSLARGGAASYEQYF. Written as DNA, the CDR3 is TGTGCCAGCAGCTTAGCGCGGGGAGGTGCGGCCTCCTACGAGCAGTACTTC.

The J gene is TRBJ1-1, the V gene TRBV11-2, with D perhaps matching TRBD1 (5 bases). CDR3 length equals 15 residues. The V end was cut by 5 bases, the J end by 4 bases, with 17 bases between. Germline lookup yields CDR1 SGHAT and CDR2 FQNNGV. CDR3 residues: CASSHTSRGTTEAFF. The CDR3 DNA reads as TGTGCCAGCAGCCACACCTCCCGGGGGACCACTGAAGCTTTCTTT.

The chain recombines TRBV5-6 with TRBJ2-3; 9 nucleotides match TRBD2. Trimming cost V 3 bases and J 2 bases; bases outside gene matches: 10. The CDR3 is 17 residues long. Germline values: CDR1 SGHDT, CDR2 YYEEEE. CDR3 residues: CASSSVRLAENTDTQYF. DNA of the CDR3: TGTGCCAGCAGCTCGGTGCGACTAGCGGAAAACACAGATACGCAGTATTTT.

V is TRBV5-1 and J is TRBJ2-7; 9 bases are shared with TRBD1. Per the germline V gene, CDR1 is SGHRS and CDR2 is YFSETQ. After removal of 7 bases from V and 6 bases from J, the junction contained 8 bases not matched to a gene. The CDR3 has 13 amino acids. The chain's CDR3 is CASRSGQGPEQYF. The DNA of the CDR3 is TGCGCCAGCCGCTCGGGACAGGGACCCGAGCAGTACTTC.

The CDR3 coding sequence is TGTGCCAGCAGTGGCTCTAGGGGGTTACGAAGCAATCAGCCCCAGCATTTT. Amino acids: CASSGSRGLRSNQPQHF. The chain couples TRBV6-1 to TRBJ1-5; D possibly corresponds to TRBD1 (6 bases). V lost 4 bases and J lost 1, with 17 bases in between. Germline V gene data show CDR1 as MNHNS and CDR2 as SASEGT. There are 17 residues in the CDR3.

Written as DNA, the CDR3 is TGTGCCAGCAGTATCAGGGTAAATCAGCCCCAGCATTTT. Its protein product is CASSIRVNQPQHF. The chain uses TRBV27 and TRBJ1-5, with a weak D call TRBD1 (5 bases). Germline loops: CDR1 MNHEY, CDR2 SMNVEV (reference sequence). V lost 5 bases, J lost 4 bases, and 9 bases lay in between. The CDR3 has 13 amino acids.

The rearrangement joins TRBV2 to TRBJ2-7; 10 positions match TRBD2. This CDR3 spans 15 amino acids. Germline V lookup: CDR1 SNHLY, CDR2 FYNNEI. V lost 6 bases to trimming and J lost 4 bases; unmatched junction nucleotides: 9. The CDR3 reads CASRVWPSGGYEQYF. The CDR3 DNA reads TGTGCCAGCAGAGTATGGCCTAGCGGGGGATACGAGCAGTACTTC. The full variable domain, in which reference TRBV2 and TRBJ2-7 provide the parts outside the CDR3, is EPEVTQTPSHQVTQMGQEVILRCVPISNHLYFYWYRQILGQKVEFLVSFYNNEISEKSEIFDDQFSVERPDGSNFTLKIRSTKLEDSAMYFCASRVWPSGGYEQYFGPGTRLTVT.

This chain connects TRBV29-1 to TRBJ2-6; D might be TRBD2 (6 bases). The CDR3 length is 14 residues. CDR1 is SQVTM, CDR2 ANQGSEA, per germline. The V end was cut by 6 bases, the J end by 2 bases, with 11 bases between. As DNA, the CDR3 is TGCAGCGTCGCCGCGGGGACTGGGGCCAACGTCCTGACTTTC. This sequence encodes CSVAAGTGANVLTF.

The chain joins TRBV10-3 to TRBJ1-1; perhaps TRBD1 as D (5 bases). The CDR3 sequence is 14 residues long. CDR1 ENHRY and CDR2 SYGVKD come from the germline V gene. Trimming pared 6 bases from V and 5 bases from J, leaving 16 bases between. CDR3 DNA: TGTGCCATCAGGCCTGGGGGGGATTTGACTGAAGCTTTCTTT. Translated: CAIRPGGDLTEAFF.

CDR3 residues: CASSATTGNTIYF. The CDR3 DNA sequence: TGTGCCAGTAGTGCTACTACTGGAAACACCATATATTTT. The chain combines TRBV19 with TRBJ1-3; no firm D call. The V end was cut by 5 bases, the J end by 2 bases, with 7 bases between. The CDR3 runs 13 residues. Per the germline V gene, CDR1 is LNHDA and CDR2 is SQIVND (reference sequence). The complete variable domain, with remaining parts taken from reference TRBV19 and TRBJ1-3, reads DGGITQSPKYLFRKEGQNVTLSCEQNLNHDAMYWYRQDPGQGLRLIYYSQIVNDFQKGDIAEGYSVSREKKESFPLTVTSAQKNPTAFYLCASSATTGNTIYFGEGSWLTVV.

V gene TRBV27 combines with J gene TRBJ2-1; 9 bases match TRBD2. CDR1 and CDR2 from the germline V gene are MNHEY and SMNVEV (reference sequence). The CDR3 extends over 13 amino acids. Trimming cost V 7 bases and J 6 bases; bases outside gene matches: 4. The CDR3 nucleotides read TGTGCCAGCACGCTAGCGGGAAGCAATGAGCAGTTCTTC. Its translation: CASTLAGSNEQFF.

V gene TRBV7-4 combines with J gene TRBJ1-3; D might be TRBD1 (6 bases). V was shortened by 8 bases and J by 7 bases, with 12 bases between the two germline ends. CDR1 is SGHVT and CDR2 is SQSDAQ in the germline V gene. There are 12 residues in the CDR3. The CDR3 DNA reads TGTGCCAGCGGGGGCAGGGTGAACACCATATATTTT. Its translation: CASGGRVNTIYF.

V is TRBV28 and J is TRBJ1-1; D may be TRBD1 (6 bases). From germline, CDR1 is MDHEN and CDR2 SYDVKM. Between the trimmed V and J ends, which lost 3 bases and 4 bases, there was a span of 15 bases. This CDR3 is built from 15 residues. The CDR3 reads CASSLPGTLGTEAFF. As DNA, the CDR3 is TGTGCCAGCAGTTTGCCCGGGACACTTGGCACTGAAGCTTTCTTT.

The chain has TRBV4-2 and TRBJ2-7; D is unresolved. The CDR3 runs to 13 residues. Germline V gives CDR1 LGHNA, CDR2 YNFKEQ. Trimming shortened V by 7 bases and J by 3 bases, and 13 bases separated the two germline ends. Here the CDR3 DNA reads TGTGCCAGCAACAACGGTGGCGGCTACGAGCAGTACTTC. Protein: CASNNGGGYEQYF.

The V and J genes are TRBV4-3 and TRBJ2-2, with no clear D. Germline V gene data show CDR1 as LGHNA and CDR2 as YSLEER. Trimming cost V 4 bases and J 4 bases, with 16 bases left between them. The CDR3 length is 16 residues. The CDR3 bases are TGCGCCAGCAGCCCTCGAGCTAGGAAAGGCACCGGGGAGCTGTTTTTT. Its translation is CASSPRARKGTGELFF.

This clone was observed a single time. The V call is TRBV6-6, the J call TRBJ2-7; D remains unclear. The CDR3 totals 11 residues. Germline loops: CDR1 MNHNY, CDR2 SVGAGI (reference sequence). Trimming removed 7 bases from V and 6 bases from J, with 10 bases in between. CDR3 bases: TGTGCCAGCATGTCGGTTGGCGAGCAGTACTTC. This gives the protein CASMSVGEQYF.

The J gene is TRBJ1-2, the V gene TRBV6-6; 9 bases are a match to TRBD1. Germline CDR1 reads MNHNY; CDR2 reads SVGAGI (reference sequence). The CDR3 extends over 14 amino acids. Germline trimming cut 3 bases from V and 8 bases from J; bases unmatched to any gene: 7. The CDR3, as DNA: TGTGCCAGCAGTTATTCCGGGACAGGGACCGGCTACACCTTC. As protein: CASSYSGTGTGYTF.

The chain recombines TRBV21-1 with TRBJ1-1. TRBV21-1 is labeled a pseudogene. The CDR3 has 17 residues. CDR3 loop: CASSKGKRGAEVAEAFF. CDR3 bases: TGTGCCAGCAGCAAAGGCAAGCGGGGGGCTGAGGTGGCTGAAGCTTTCTTT.

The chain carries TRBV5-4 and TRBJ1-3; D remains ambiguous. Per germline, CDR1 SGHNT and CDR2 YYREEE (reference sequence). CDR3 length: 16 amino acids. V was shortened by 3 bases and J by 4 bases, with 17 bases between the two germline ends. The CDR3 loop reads CASSSTMGIEGNTIYF. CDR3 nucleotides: TGTGCCAGCAGCTCGACTATGGGTATTGAAGGAAACACCATATATTTT.

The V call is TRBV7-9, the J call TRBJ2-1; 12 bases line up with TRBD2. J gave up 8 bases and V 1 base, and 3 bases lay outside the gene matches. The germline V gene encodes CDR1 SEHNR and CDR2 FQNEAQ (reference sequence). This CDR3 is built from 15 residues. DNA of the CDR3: TGTGCCAGCAGCTTAGGACTAGCGGGAGCCGATGAGCAGTTCTTC. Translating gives CASSLGLAGADEQFF.

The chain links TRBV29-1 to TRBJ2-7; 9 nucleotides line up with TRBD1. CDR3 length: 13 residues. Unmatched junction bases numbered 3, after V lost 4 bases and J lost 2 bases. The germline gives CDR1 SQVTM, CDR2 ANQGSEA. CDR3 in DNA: TGCAGCGTTGGGACAGGGGTCCCCTACGAGCAGTACTTC. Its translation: CSVGTGVPYEQYF.

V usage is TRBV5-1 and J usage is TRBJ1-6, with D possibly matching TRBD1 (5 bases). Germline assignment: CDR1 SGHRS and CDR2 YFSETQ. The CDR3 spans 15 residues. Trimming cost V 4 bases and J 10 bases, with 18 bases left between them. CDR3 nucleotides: TGCGCCAGCAGCCCGACAGCTAAGCTGGGATCACCCCTCCACTTT. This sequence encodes CASSPTAKLGSPLHF. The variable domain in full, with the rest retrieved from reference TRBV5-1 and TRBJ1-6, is KAGVTQTPRYLIKTRGQQVTLSCSPISGHRSVSWYQQTPGQGLQFLFEYFSETQRNKGNFPGRFSGRQFSNSRSEMNVSTLELGDSALYLCASSPTAKLGSPLHFGNGTRLTVT.

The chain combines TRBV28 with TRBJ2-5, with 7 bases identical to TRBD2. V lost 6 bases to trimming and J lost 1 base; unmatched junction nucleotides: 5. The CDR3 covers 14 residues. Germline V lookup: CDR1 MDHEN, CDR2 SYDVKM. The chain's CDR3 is CASSPLALQETQYF. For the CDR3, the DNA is TGTGCCAGCAGCCCACTAGCGCTCCAAGAGACCCAGTACTTC.

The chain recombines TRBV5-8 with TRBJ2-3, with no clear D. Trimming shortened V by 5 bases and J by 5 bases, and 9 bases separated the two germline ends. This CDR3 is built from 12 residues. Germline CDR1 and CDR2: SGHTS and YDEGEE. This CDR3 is CASRHNEDTQYF. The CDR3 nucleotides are TGTGCCAGCAGGCACAACGAAGATACGCAGTATTTT.

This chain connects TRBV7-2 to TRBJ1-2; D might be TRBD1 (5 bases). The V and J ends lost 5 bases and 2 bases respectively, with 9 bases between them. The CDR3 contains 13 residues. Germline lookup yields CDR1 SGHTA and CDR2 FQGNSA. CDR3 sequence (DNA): TGTGCCAGCAGCCGGGGGATAAACTATGGCTACACCTTC. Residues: CASSRGINYGYTF.

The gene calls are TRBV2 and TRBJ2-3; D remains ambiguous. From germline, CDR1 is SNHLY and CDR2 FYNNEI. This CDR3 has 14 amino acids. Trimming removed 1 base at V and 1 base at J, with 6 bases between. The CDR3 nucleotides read TGTGCCAGCAGTGAAGACTCCCGCACAGATACGCAGTATTTT. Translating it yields CASSEDSRTDTQYF. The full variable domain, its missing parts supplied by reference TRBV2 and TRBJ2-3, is EPEVTQTPSHQVTQMGQEVILRCVPISNHLYFYWYRQILGQKVEFLVSFYNNEISEKSEIFDDQFSVERPDGSNFTLKIRSTKLEDSAMYFCASSEDSRTDTQYFGPGTRLTVL.